This T cell receptor beta chain is from a study of graft-versus-host responses after intestinal transplantation. The CDR3 sequence is 13 residues long. Germline V gene lookup returns CDR1 SNHLY and CDR2 FYNNEI. J gave up 7 bases and V 10 bases, and 9 bases lay outside the gene matches. Clones were sequenced by immunoSEQ multiplex PCR, and TCRdb holds only the in-frame ones, with some missing. Among 15,000 to 20,000 clones, more than 65% were seen once, and the ten largest hold around 1.9%. In regard to this clone: Its specificity is unknown.

The study, taken as a whole, reports: GvH clones were found in recipient marrow; some appeared first in ileum or blood. Across patients carrying graft-donor T cell macrochimerism, allografts held high graft-versus-host to host-versus-graft clonal ratios.

The TCR originated in a human patient who received an intestinal transplant, so some T cells may come from the graft donor. Sequenced here: PBMCs, sampled 14 days after transplant. The V and J genes are TRBV2 and TRBJ1-2; TRBD1 matches 10 bases. The CDR3 nucleotides read TGTGCCATACAAGACAGGGGGCTAGTTGGCTACACCTTC. It codes for CAIQDRGLVGYTF.